The text below deals with one T cell receptor (beta chain). What it binds is not known. An equimolar mix of two oligonucleotides served as the beta constant-region primer for TRBC1 and TRBC2. Ligated cDNA was amplified by four rounds of PCR with nested alpha and beta constant-region primers and SP2. TCRdb passed the UMI-ligation and nested PCR reads through MiXCR, listing each CDR3 protein once. The sample consists of 140,000 to 150,000 distinct CDR3 sequences, roughly 22% of them appearing once. This sample stems from a study of naive and memory T cell subsets. Findings and limits, study-wide: Naive repertoires, especially CD8, held a few larger clonotypes, possibly memory cells re-expressing CD45RA.

Germline V gene lookup returns CDR1 LNHDA and CDR2 SQIVND (reference sequence). The CDR3 sequence is 15 residues long. The V end lost 6 bases, the J end lost 4 bases, and 16 bases lay between the germline ends. Material for sequencing was naive CD4+ T cells from blood. The TCR sequence derives from a human donor in good health. The genes are TRBV19 and TRBJ2-1; the D gene is possibly TRBD1 (6 bases). CDR3 in DNA: TGTGCCAGTAGAGGGACGCGGCAGGGGTACAATGAGCAGTTCTTC. Its translation: CASRGTRQGYNEQFF.